Each of the 27 T cell receptor beta chains below was sequenced from the same sample in a study of metastatic and nonmetastatic thyroid tumors. Ahead of thyroid surgery, no patient had received treatment of any kind. Using MiXCR, TCRdb reanalyzed the PCR reads. The top ten clones hold approximately 15% of a sample with about 14,000 clones, roughly 12% of them seen once. Sequenced input: blood. These receptors were obtained from a female donor with papillary thyroid cancer or a benign thyroid nodule (not recorded which). Some clones in this sample may be carry-over from other donors' samples.

This clone has a count of ten or more. The genes are TRBV7-2 and TRBJ2-5; 7 nucleotides match TRBD1. The CDR3 has 14 amino acids. Trimming took 5 bases from V and 3 from J; bases not matched to a gene: 6. The germline CDR1 and CDR2 sequences are SGHTA and FQGNSA. CDR3 amino acids: CASSIGQVKETQYF. CDR3 DNA sequence: TGTGCCAGCAGCATCGGACAGGTGAAAGAGACCCAGTACTTC.

The chain is built from TRBV28 and TRBJ1-3, with TRBD1 matching 7 bases. Per the germline V gene, CDR1 is MDHEN and CDR2 is SYDVKM. This CDR3 has 16 residues. Trimming at V came to 7 bases and at J to 2 bases, leaving 11 bases not matched to a gene. Written as DNA, the CDR3 is TGTGCCAGCATTCTCGAGACAGGGTGTCCTGGAAACACCATATATTTT. It is translated as CASILETGCPGNTIYF.

This clone was seen ten or more times. The rearrangement uses TRBV5-4 and TRBJ2-4; D call uncertain. The CDR3 runs 13 residues. The V end lost 4 bases, the J end lost 2 bases, and 7 bases lay between the germline ends. The germline V gene has CDR1 SGHNT and CDR2 YYREEE (reference sequence). CDR3 region: CASSPPSKNIQYF. CDR3 nucleotides: TGTGCCAGCAGCCCCCCCTCCAAAAACATTCAGTACTTC.

There are many counts of this clone. The chain has TRBV5-5 and TRBJ1-1; the D is unclear. This CDR3 region has 14 residues. The ends were cut back, 4 bases at V and 0 bases at J, with 10 bases in the middle. From germline, CDR1 is SGHKS and CDR2 YYEKEE (reference sequence). Written as DNA, the CDR3 is TGTGCCAGCAGCAACACACCGATGAACACTGAAGCTTTCTTT. Amino acid sequence: CASSNTPMNTEAFF.

This clone was recorded many times. This chain connects TRBV7-9 to TRBJ2-3; 7 nucleotides agree with TRBD2. The CDR3 loop spans 13 amino acids. J lost 1 base, V lost 10 bases, and 5 bases had no gene match. The germline CDR1 and CDR2 sequences are SEHNR and FQNEAQ (reference sequence). The CDR3 sequence is CATSRGGTDTQYF. The CDR3 DNA reads as TGTGCCACTTCCCGGGGGGGCACAGATACGCAGTATTTT. Full variable domain (missing parts from reference TRBV7-9 and TRBJ2-3): DTGVSQNPRHKITKRGQNVTFRCDPISEHNRLYWYRQTLGQGPEFLTYFQNEAQLEKSRLLSDRFSAERPKGSFSTLEIQRTEQGDSAMYLCATSRGGTDTQYFGPGTRLTVL.

This clone was seen at least ten times. The J gene is TRBJ1-2, the V gene TRBV5-1, with D perhaps matching TRBD1 (6 bases). Trimming took off 0 bases at V and 2 bases at J, with 8 bases between the two ends. This CDR3 spans 14 amino acids. Germline CDR1 reads SGHRS; CDR2 reads YFSETQ. The CDR3 region is CASSLDTGNYGYTF. Here the CDR3 DNA reads TGCGCCAGCAGCTTGGATACAGGGAACTATGGCTACACCTTC. Together with reference TRBV5-1 and TRBJ1-2, the CDR3 gives the full variable domain: KAGVTQTPRYLIKTRGQQVTLSCSPISGHRSVSWYQQTPGQGLQFLFEYFSETQRNKGNFPGRFSGRQFSNSRSEMNVSTLELGDSALYLCASSLDTGNYGYTFGSGTRLTVV.

This clone appeared many times. V is TRBV20-1 and J is TRBJ2-7; perhaps TRBD1 as D (7 bases). The CDR3 totals 15 residues. From germline, CDR1 is DFQATT and CDR2 SNEGSKA (reference sequence). V dropped 0 bases and J dropped 2 bases, with 14 bases sitting between them. The CDR3 spells CSAREARGEAYEQYF. CDR3 DNA: TGCAGTGCTAGAGAGGCCAGGGGGGAAGCCTACGAGCAGTACTTC.

This clone has just a few counts. The chain employs TRBV28 and TRBJ1-5; 8 bases map to TRBD1. Per germline, CDR1 MDHEN and CDR2 SYDVKM. The CDR3 extends over 14 amino acids. V was pared by 4 bases and J by 6 bases, with 5 bases of the junction left unmatched. The CDR3 sequence: CASSSGQGTQPQHF. The CDR3 coding sequence is TGTGCCAGCAGTTCTGGACAGGGTACTCAGCCCCAGCATTTT.

Relative to its sample, this clone is medium-sized. This rearrangement joins TRBV28 to TRBJ2-1; TRBD2 agrees at 10 bases. Germline loops: CDR1 MDHEN, CDR2 SYDVKM. Trimming at V came to 5 bases and at J to 1 base, leaving 5 bases not matched to a gene. The CDR3 sequence is 16 residues long. This CDR3 is CASSTGAGGSYNEQFF. In DNA, the CDR3 is TGTGCCAGCAGTACGGGAGCGGGGGGGTCCTACAATGAGCAGTTCTTC.

With regard to this clone: This may arise from a read error, as a much more abundant clone is one base away. Other DNA variants within this sample encode the same CDR3. The chain carries TRBV29-1 and TRBJ1-1; D is perhaps TRBD1 (5 bases). CDR3 length equals 12 residues. Trimming left V 7 bases short and J 4 bases short, with 13 bases between. Germline CDR1 and CDR2: SQVTM and ANQGSEA. The CDR3 region has the DNA TGCAGCGCTCGAAGGGGAGGCACTGAAGCTTTCTTT. Translating gives CSARRGGTEAFF.

This clone was counted only a few times. The chain is built from TRBV6-4 and TRBJ2-3, with 12 nucleotides matching TRBD2. The germline V gene encodes CDR1 MRHNA and CDR2 SNTAGT. V gave up 5 bases and J gave up 4 bases; unmatched junction bases: 7. This CDR3 contains 16 residues. CDR3 loop: CASSPLAGGVSDTQYF. The CDR3 region has the DNA TGTGCCAGCAGTCCTCTAGCGGGAGGGGTCTCAGATACGCAGTATTTT.

By share of the sample, this clone is medium-sized. At one of its ends the junction is not consistent with the germline gene, which may arise from a read error. The chain links TRBV6-1 to TRBJ2-7; TRBD1 matches 7 bases. The CDR3 runs to 15 residues. Germline V gene data show CDR1 as MNHNS and CDR2 as SASEGT. This CDR3 is CASSEEQGSSYEQYF. The CDR3, as DNA: TGTGCCAGCAGCGAAGAACAGGGGTCCTCCTACGAGCAGTACTTC.

This clone was found many times. The CDR3 DNA reads TGTGCCAGCAGCCAAGGGGGGAACTCTGGAAACACCATATATTTT. Encoded protein: CASSQGGNSGNTIYF. V and J are TRBV7-2 and TRBJ1-3; TRBD1 might be the D (6 bases). The CDR3 loop spans 15 amino acids. Germline CDR1 reads SGHTA; CDR2 reads FQGNSA. Trimming took off 5 bases at V and 0 bases at J, with 11 bases between the two ends.

Points on this clone: Compared with germline, one end of the junction differs, possibly owing to a read error. The chain couples TRBV7-3 to TRBJ2-7; maybe TRBD1 (6 bases). The CDR3 is 13 amino acids. Germline V CDR1 and CDR2: SGHTA, FQGTGA. DNA for the CDR3: TGTGCCATCAGCCCAGGGACATGTCGCGAGCAGTACTTC. It encodes CAISPGTCREQYF.

This clone was observed at least ten times. The rearrangement joins TRBV4-2 to TRBJ2-5; 7 bases agree with TRBD2. V lost 0 bases, J lost 5 bases, and 6 bases stayed unmatched. There are 15 residues in the CDR3. Germline CDR1 reads LGHNA; CDR2 reads YNFKEQ. CDR3 protein: CASSQEMRGSETQYF. The CDR3 nucleotides are TGTGCCAGCAGCCAAGAAATGCGGGGGTCCGAGACCCAGTACTTC.

Ten or more counts support this clone. The V call is TRBV11-2, the J call TRBJ2-1; no clear D. The V gene lost 2 bases and the J gene lost 5 bases, with 7 bases spanning the gap. The germline gives CDR1 SGHAT, CDR2 FQNNGV. The CDR3 loop spans 13 amino acids. The CDR3 protein is CASSLSRNNEQFF. DNA for the CDR3: TGTGCCAGCAGCTTATCCAGGAACAATGAGCAGTTCTTC. Combining the CDR3 with reference TRBV11-2 and TRBJ2-1 gives the whole variable domain EAGVAQSPRYKIIEKRQSVAFWCNPISGHATLYWYQQILGQGPKLLIQFQNNGVVDDSQLPKDRFSAERLKGVDSTLKIQPAKLEDSAVYLCASSLSRNNEQFFGPGTRLTVL.

The chain links TRBV28 to TRBJ2-7, with a tentative D call TRBD2 (6 bases). The CDR3 covers 12 residues. In germline, CDR1 is MDHEN, CDR2 SYDVKM. CDR3 in amino acids: CASLGGNYEQYF. DNA for the CDR3: TGTGCAAGTCTCGGGGGTAACTACGAGCAGTACTTC.

This clone was counted ten times or more. At one boundary the junction diverges from the germline segment, which might be a read error. The CDR3 DNA reads TGTGCTAGCAGCCGCCAGGGGCGGGTCACAGATACGCAGTATTTT. Its translation is CASSRQGRVTDTQYF. V and J are TRBV7-7 and TRBJ2-3; maybe TRBD1 (6 bases). Germline CDR1 reads SSHAT; CDR2 reads FNYEAQ (reference sequence). The CDR3 sequence is 15 residues long. Using reference TRBV7-7 and TRBJ2-3 for the parts outside the CDR3, the full variable domain is GAGVSQSPRYKVTKRGQDVTLRCDPISSHATLYWYQQALGQGPEFLTYFNYEAQPDKSGLPSDRFSAERPEGSISTLTIQRTEQRDSAMYRCASSRQGRVTDTQYFGPGTRLTVL.

This clone is labeled as medium-sized. The rearrangement uses TRBV6-4 and TRBJ2-3, with D possibly being TRBD2 (5 bases). This CDR3 has 13 residues. CDR1 and CDR2 (germline): MRHNA, SNTAGT. V was pared by 5 bases and J by 3 bases, with 9 bases between. Written as DNA, the CDR3 is TGTGCCAGCAGTAAACTAGGAACAGATACGCAGTATTTT. As protein: CASSKLGTDTQYF.

This clone was detected ten times or more. The CDR3 reads CSARGGPQVSPLHF. CDR3 nucleotide sequence: TGCAGTGCTAGAGGAGGCCCACAGGTTTCACCCCTCCACTTT. The chain is built from TRBV20-1 and TRBJ1-6; D may be TRBD1 (5 bases). This CDR3 is built from 14 residues. The V gene's germline CDR1 is DFQATT and CDR2 SNEGSKA (reference sequence). V gave up 1 base and J gave up 9 bases, with 13 bases separating them.

This clone was observed at least ten times. A read error may explain this, as a much larger clone is one base away. Within the sample, other DNA sequences also encode this same CDR3. The rearrangement uses TRBV12-3 or TRBV12-4 and TRBJ1-2, with D unresolved. The CDR3 extends over 12 amino acids. The V gene lost 8 bases and the J gene lost 5 bases, with 12 bases spanning the gap. DNA of the CDR3: TGTGCCAGCGGATCGGTGACATATGGCTACACCTTC. Encoded protein: CASGSVTYGYTF.

There are many counts of this clone. The chain recombines TRBV5-1 with TRBJ2-5; the D gene is possibly TRBD1 (6 bases). From germline, CDR1 is SGHRS and CDR2 YFSETQ. Trimming took off 2 bases at V and 0 bases at J, with 8 bases between the two ends. This CDR3 comprises 14 residues. CDR3 DNA sequence: TGCGCCAGCAGCTTCGGGACATACCAAGAGACCCAGTACTTC. Translation gives CASSFGTYQETQYF.

The chain is built from TRBV7-2 and TRBJ2-7; 7 positions agree with TRBD2. The CDR3 spans 14 residues. Germline-derived CDR1 and CDR2 are SGHTA and FQGNSA. V dropped 8 bases and J dropped 11; count of bases not matched to a gene: 18. The CDR3 region has the DNA TGTGCCAGCGGCTCAGCGGCTAGAGGGAGGGCCAAGTACTTC. Translated: CASGSAARGRAKYF.

This clone turned up a few times. J is TRBJ2-3 and V is TRBV12-3 or TRBV12-4; D tentatively fits TRBD1 or TRBD2 (5 bases each). V was clipped by 8 bases and J by 4 bases, with 25 bases between them. This CDR3 region has 17 residues. The CDR3 nucleotides are TGTGCCAGCCACAGGCGAGGGAAGGCACTCGTAGCAGATACGCAGTATTTT. It encodes CASHRRGKALVADTQYF.

This clone was recorded at least ten times. V gene TRBV29-1 combines with J gene TRBJ2-2, with D possibly called TRBD1 or TRBD2 (5 bases each). CDR3 length: 14 amino acids. Trimming stripped 4 bases from V and 3 bases from J, with 12 bases between. The V gene's germline CDR1 is SQVTM and CDR2 ANQGSEA. The DNA of the CDR3 is TGCAGCGTTGGAGGGGACGCCTACACCGGGGAGCTGTTTTTT. Translated, it gives CSVGGDAYTGELFF.

By frequency in the sample, this clone is medium-sized. V usage is TRBV6-1 and J usage is TRBJ1-5; 12 bases are a match to TRBD1. The CDR3 runs to 16 residues. Germline loops: CDR1 MNHNS, CDR2 SASEGT. V shed 4 bases, J shed 3 bases, and the junction held 4 bases outside the gene matches. CDR3 bases: TGTGCCAGCAGTGCCCGGGACAGGGGGCTCAATCAGCCCCAGCATTTT. Its protein is CASSARDRGLNQPQHF.

This clone was observed at least ten times. The CDR3 protein is CATTGSLAGELFF. Here the CDR3 DNA reads TGTGCCACCACAGGGAGTTTGGCCGGGGAGCTGTTTTTT. V is TRBV5-6 and J is TRBJ2-2, with TRBD1 as a possible D gene (6 bases). The CDR3 totals 13 residues. V lost 9 bases to trimming and J lost 6 bases, with 15 bases between them. Germline loops: CDR1 SGHDT, CDR2 YYEEEE.